The 30 T cell receptor beta chains given below trace back to one sample, sequenced in a study of blood T cells in healthy people across ages (dated by TCRdb to between 2014 and 2017). Receptors were amplified or captured by 5' RACE. These reads were obtained on an Illumina HiSeq 2500. The second PCR ran for about 6 to 12 cycles and used a J-beta primer mix along with a sample-barcoded 5' primer. TCRdb handled the public reads itself, with Q25 trimming in fastp and clone calling in MiXCR, and kept productive beta chains. Each CDR3 protein appears once, grouped with its most common genes and DNA. The sample contains about 580,000 distinct CDR3 sequences, 47% of them found a single time. The ten biggest clones cover around 25% of the sample. The specimen was blood. Receptors originate from a man at least 80 years old in good health.

J is TRBJ2-1 and V is TRBV14; D is uncertain. This CDR3 is built from 14 residues. In germline, CDR1 is SGHDN, CDR2 FVKESK. Trimming cost V 2 bases and J 3 bases, with 8 bases left between them. CDR3 DNA sequence: TGTGCCAGCAGCCAAAACAACATCTACAATGAGCAGTTCTTC. It encodes CASSQNNIYNEQFF. Based on the CDR3 plus reference TRBV14 and TRBJ2-1, the full variable domain is EAGVTQFPSHSVIEKGQTVTLRCDPISGHDNLYWYRRVMGKEIKFLLHFVKESKQDESGMPNNRFLAERTGGTYSTLKVQPAELEDSGVYFCASSQNNIYNEQFFGPGTRLTVL.

This clonotype has just a few counts. An end of the junction differs from the germline gene, which may be a read error. CDR3 sequence (DNA): TGTGCCAGCAGCTCGGGTGGCAGGGCCGGTAATTCGCCCCTCCACTTT. Amino acids: CASSSGGRAGNSPLHF. The gene calls are TRBV7-2 and TRBJ1-6; weak D call: TRBD1 (5 bases). The CDR3 sequence is 16 residues long. Germline V gene sequence: CDR1 SGHTA, CDR2 FQGNSA. The complete variable domain, with remaining parts taken from reference TRBV7-2 and TRBJ1-6, reads GAGVSQSPSNKVTEKGKDVELRCDPISGHTALYWYRQSLGQGLEFLIYFQGNSAPDKSGLPSDRFSAERTGGSVSTLTIQRTQQEDSAVYLCASSSGGRAGNSPLHFGNGTRLTVT.

The chain uses TRBV2 and TRBJ2-3, with 9 bases aligning to TRBD1. V gave up 5 bases and J gave up 5 bases; unmatched junction bases: 8. CDR3 length: 15 residues. Germline loops: CDR1 SNHLY, CDR2 FYNNEI. The CDR3, as DNA: TGTGCCAGCAGTCCCGGGACAGGGCCGCTAGATACGCAGTATTTT. This sequence encodes CASSPGTGPLDTQYF.

This clonotype was found a few times. The chain combines TRBV6-2 or TRBV6-3 with TRBJ2-7; the D is unclear. The germline gives CDR1 MNHEY, CDR2 SVGEGT. This CDR3 has 9 residues. Trimming took 8 bases from V and 5 from J, leaving 4 bases between them. CDR3 DNA sequence: TGTGCCAGCCCCAACGAGCAGTACTTC. Protein: CASPNEQYF.

This rearrangement joins TRBV6-5 to TRBJ1-1; 7 positions match TRBD1. J gave up 9 bases and V 5 bases, and 6 bases lay outside the gene matches. Germline lookup yields CDR1 MNHEY and CDR2 SVGAGI. The CDR3 extends over 12 amino acids. CDR3 region: CASSEDRLQAFF. DNA for the CDR3: TGTGCCAGCAGTGAGGACAGGTTACAAGCTTTCTTT.

This clonotype came up many times. The chain combines TRBV6-5 with TRBJ1-1, with TRBD1 identical over 7 bases. Per germline, CDR1 MNHEY and CDR2 SVGAGI. The V gene end was trimmed by 0 bases and the J gene end by 1 base; junction bases not matched to a gene: 11. This CDR3 region has 18 residues. The CDR3 reads CASSYSPSPRTGNTEAFF. In DNA, the CDR3 is TGTGCCAGCAGTTACTCGCCCTCTCCACGGACAGGGAACACTGAAGCTTTCTTT.

This clonotype has just one count. Mismatch with germline at one junction end may stem from a read error. The chain combines TRBV10-1 with TRBJ2-1; 10 nucleotides line up with TRBD1. The CDR3 extends over 15 amino acids. Germline lookup yields CDR1 WNHNN and CDR2 SYGVQD (reference sequence). The CDR3 DNA follows: TGCGCCAGCAGCAAGGGACAGGGGATCTACAATGAGCGGTTCTTC. The encoded protein is CASSKGQGIYNERFF.

CDR3 nucleotide sequence: TGTGCCATCAGTGAGTCATTCCAAGAGACCCAGTACTTC. Amino acid sequence: CAISESFQETQYF. This chain joins TRBV10-3 and TRBJ2-5; D unresolved. Per germline, CDR1 ENHRY and CDR2 SYGVKD. This CDR3 has 13 residues. V dropped 0 bases and J dropped 1 base, with 3 bases sitting between them.

This clonotype turned up a few times. This chain links TRBV7-2 with TRBJ1-4, with 7 bases fitting TRBD1. The trim removed 5 bases at V and 8 bases at J, leaving 11 bases unmatched. Per germline, CDR1 SGHTA and CDR2 FQGNSA. This CDR3 region has 15 residues. Here the CDR3 DNA reads TGTGCCAGCAGCGTACACAGGGGAGGAGGGGAAAAACTGTTTTTT. It translates to CASSVHRGGGEKLFF.

The chain recombines TRBV11-2 with TRBJ2-7, with a tentative D call TRBD1 (6 bases). The length of the CDR3 is 14 residues. CDR1 and CDR2 (germline): SGHAT, FQNNGV. V lost 1 base, J lost 1 base, and 8 bases lay in between. The CDR3 protein is CASSLGTDSYEQYF. For the CDR3, the DNA is TGTGCCAGCAGCTTAGGGACAGATTCCTACGAGCAGTACTTC. The variable domain in full, with the rest retrieved from reference TRBV11-2 and TRBJ2-7, is EAGVAQSPRYKIIEKRQSVAFWCNPISGHATLYWYQQILGQGPKLLIQFQNNGVVDDSQLPKDRFSAERLKGVDSTLKIQPAKLEDSAVYLCASSLGTDSYEQYFGPGTRLTVT.

This clonotype was recorded many times. The J gene is TRBJ2-1, the V gene TRBV6-6; 10 bases align to TRBD2. This CDR3 has 16 residues. The germline V gene encodes CDR1 MNHNY and CDR2 SVGAGI (reference sequence). The V and J ends lost 5 bases and 5 bases, in that order; junction bases with no gene match: 9. The CDR3 region is CASSGLASGRNNEQFF. For the CDR3, the DNA is TGTGCCAGCAGTGGACTGGCTAGCGGGAGAAACAATGAGCAGTTCTTC.

This clonotype was detected only a few times. A much larger clone is a single base away; this may be a read error. The CDR3 spells CASSYPAGGEQYF. CDR3 nucleotides: TGTGCCAGCAGTTACCCCGCGGGCGGTGAGCAGTACTTC. V gene TRBV6-6 combines with J gene TRBJ2-7; D might be TRBD2 (5 bases). The CDR3 covers 13 residues. V was shortened by 2 bases and J by 7 bases, with 12 bases between the two germline ends. Germline V gene lookup returns CDR1 MNHNY and CDR2 SVGAGI (reference sequence).

The table lists this clonotype with a count of one. The chain links TRBV3-1 to TRBJ1-2; D remains ambiguous. This CDR3 comprises 16 residues. Germline-derived CDR1 and CDR2 are LGHDT and YNNKEL (reference sequence). Trimming removed 1 base from V and 2 bases from J, with 14 bases in between. CDR3 sequence: CASSQASRLTNYGYTF. CDR3 DNA sequence: TGTGCCAGCAGCCAAGCCAGCCGGTTGACGAACTATGGCTACACCTTC.

The J gene is TRBJ2-3, the V gene TRBV27, with 9 nucleotides matching TRBD2. The V gene's germline CDR1 is MNHEY and CDR2 SMNVEV (reference sequence). The trim removed 7 bases at V and 5 bases at J, leaving 13 bases unmatched. The CDR3 length is 16 residues. The DNA of the CDR3 is TGTGCCAGCACTATGTTAGCGGGAGCCGTAAGAGATACGCAGTATTTT. The encoded protein is CASTMLAGAVRDTQYF.

V and J are TRBV12-3 or TRBV12-4 and TRBJ1-6, with a tentative D call TRBD1 (5 bases). This CDR3 has 13 residues. V was cut by 8 bases and J by 9 bases, with 14 bases left in between. The CDR3 sequence: CASYPGGGSPLHF. In nucleotides, the CDR3 is TGTGCCAGCTACCCTGGTGGGGGTTCACCCCTCCACTTT.

This clonotype was observed at least ten times. The chain uses TRBV4-3 and TRBJ2-7, with a possible D match to TRBD1 (5 bases). CDR3 size: 16 residues. V lost 0 bases, J lost 3 bases, and 15 bases lay in between. The germline gives CDR1 LGHNA, CDR2 YSLEER. CDR3: CASSQETRSGFYEQYF. CDR3 nucleotide sequence: TGCGCCAGCAGCCAAGAAACGAGGTCAGGGTTCTACGAGCAGTACTTC.

This clonotype occurred a few times. This chain connects TRBV20-1 to TRBJ2-4; TRBD1 might be the D (5 bases). The ends were cut back, 1 base at V and 0 bases at J, with 13 bases in the middle. This CDR3 contains 16 residues. Per the germline V gene, CDR1 is DFQATT and CDR2 is SNEGSKA (reference sequence). This CDR3 is CSARAGPQGAKNIQYF. The CDR3 DNA reads as TGCAGTGCTAGAGCCGGGCCCCAGGGAGCCAAAAACATTCAGTACTTC.

Comments on this clonotype: Sequence at one end of the junction differs from germline and may be a read error. The chain has TRBV20-1 and TRBJ2-7, with 8 bases that match TRBD2. This CDR3 has 13 residues. Germline V gives CDR1 DFQATT, CDR2 SNEGSKA (reference sequence). CDR3 sequence (DNA): TGCAGTGCTAGGGTAGCGGGAATACCCGAGCGGTACTTC. Protein sequence: CSARVAGIPERYF.

This clonotype was detected many times. The rearrangement links TRBV2 to TRBJ2-3; D assignment may be TRBD1 or TRBD2 (5 bases each). V was trimmed by 3 bases and J by 6 bases, leaving 10 bases between them. Germline V gene lookup returns CDR1 SNHLY and CDR2 FYNNEI. The CDR3 contains 13 residues. CDR3 protein: CASSDGTGDTQYF. The CDR3 nucleotides are TGTGCCAGCAGTGATGGGACCGGGGATACGCAGTATTTT.

This rearrangement joins TRBV6-2 or TRBV6-3 to TRBJ1-1; a weak D match, TRBD1 (6 bases). The CDR3 runs to 14 residues. Trimming took off 10 bases at V and 1 base at J, with 16 bases between the two ends. Per the germline V gene, CDR1 is MNHEY and CDR2 is SVGEGT. The CDR3 bases are TGTGCCACCCTCACAGGGAGGCCGAACACTGAAGCTTTCTTT. This codes for CATLTGRPNTEAFF.

This chain uses TRBV5-1 with TRBJ2-1, with 9 bases aligning to TRBD1. The CDR3 has 15 residues. J lost 6 bases, V lost 1 base, and 5 bases had no gene match. The V gene's germline CDR1 is SGHRS and CDR2 YFSETQ. CDR3 sequence reads: CASSLIPTGGNEQFF. The CDR3 DNA reads TGCGCCAGCAGCTTGATCCCGACAGGGGGCAATGAGCAGTTCTTC.

This clonotype was counted a few times. The rearrangement uses TRBV5-1 and TRBJ2-1, with 13 nucleotides matching TRBD2. Trimming removed 3 bases from V and 0 bases from J; junction bases left unmatched: 9. The CDR3 is made up of 19 amino acids. Germline V gives CDR1 SGHRS, CDR2 YFSETQ. CDR3 nucleotide sequence: TGCGCCAGCAGCTCCCGACTAGCGGGAGGCCCCAACTCCTACAATGAGCAGTTCTTC. This gives the protein CASSSRLAGGPNSYNEQFF.

The rearrangement uses TRBV5-1 and TRBJ2-5; a possible D gene is TRBD1 (6 bases). Germline V gives CDR1 SGHRS, CDR2 YFSETQ. V was pared by 1 base and J by 11 bases, with 18 bases between. The CDR3 runs 14 residues. The CDR3 region is CASSLRQAYNEQYF. The CDR3 DNA reads as TGCGCCAGCAGCTTGCGACAGGCTTACAATGAGCAGTACTTC.

This clonotype was seen more than once but under ten times. The CDR3 DNA sequence: TGTGCCAGCAGCCATAACAGATATCTCTCCTACGAGCAGTACTTC. This codes for CASSHNRYLSYEQYF. The chain carries TRBV3-1 and TRBJ2-7; D gene uncertain. V lost 3 bases to trimming and J lost 0 bases, with 12 bases between them. CDR3 length: 15 amino acids. Germline V gene data show CDR1 as LGHDT and CDR2 as YNNKEL (reference sequence).

This rearrangement joins TRBV29-1 to TRBJ2-3; D not resolved. Trimming stripped 4 bases from V and 7 bases from J, with 9 bases between. The CDR3 is made up of 11 amino acids. Germline CDR1 is SQVTM and CDR2 is ANQGSEA. CDR3 amino acids: CSVATDYTQYF. Here the CDR3 DNA reads TGCAGCGTTGCAACAGATTATACGCAGTATTTT.

This clonotype was counted at least ten times. This rearrangement joins TRBV20-1 to TRBJ2-5; D gene uncertain. The V gene's germline CDR1 is DFQATT and CDR2 SNEGSKA (reference sequence). The V and J ends lost 0 bases and 1 base respectively, with 6 bases between them. This CDR3 comprises 13 residues. In DNA, the CDR3 is TGCAGTGCTAGAGATCCCACCCAAGAGACCCAGTACTTC. This translates into CSARDPTQETQYF.

The rearrangement joins TRBV10-2 to TRBJ2-1; 11 positions agree with TRBD2. The CDR3 loop spans 16 amino acids. V gave up 6 bases and J gave up 0 bases; unmatched junction bases: 4. The germline V gene has CDR1 WSHSY and CDR2 SAAADI. CDR3 nucleotides: TGCGCCAGCAGCCTAGCGGGGGGATTCTCCTACAATGAGCAGTTCTTC. Translation gives CASSLAGGFSYNEQFF.

A few counts support this clonotype. J is TRBJ2-1 and V is TRBV6-6; D remains unclear. V was shortened by 5 bases and J by 6 bases, with 14 bases between the two germline ends. The germline gives CDR1 MNHNY, CDR2 SVGAGI (reference sequence). The CDR3 spans 14 residues. The CDR3: CASSTDRVSNEQFF. The CDR3, as DNA: TGTGCCAGCAGTACCGATAGGGTTAGCAATGAGCAGTTCTTC.

The rearrangement links TRBV5-6 to TRBJ2-6; D not certain. There are 15 residues in the CDR3. Trimming removed 1 base from V and 0 bases from J, with 5 bases in between. Germline V gene sequence: CDR1 SGHDT, CDR2 YYEEEE. CDR3 amino acids: CASSLRLSGANVLTF. DNA of the CDR3: TGTGCCAGCAGCTTGCGGCTCTCTGGGGCCAACGTCCTGACTTTC.

The chain links TRBV12-3 or TRBV12-4 to TRBJ1-4, with D perhaps matching TRBD1 (6 bases). Trimming removed 7 bases at V and 8 bases at J, with 17 bases between. The CDR3 runs to 14 residues. In DNA form, the CDR3 reads TGTGCCAGCACTGTAGGGGGGCTGGGGGAAAAACTGTTTTTT. Amino acids: CASTVGGLGEKLFF.